This T cell receptor (beta chain) is from a study of cytomegalovirus exposure and HLA in healthy donors. PCR involved 60 Vbeta and 13 Jbeta primers. Profiling relied on immunoSEQ multiplex PCR, and the TCRdb table lists in-frame clones only, not all of them. The top ten hold approximately 7.8% of the sample, which has 55,000 to 80,000 clones, over 70% seen once. Germline lookup yields CDR1 SGHNT and CDR2 YENEEA. The CDR3 loop spans 17 amino acids. The J segment lost 4 bases and the V segment lost 0 bases, leaving 11 bases of the junction unmatched. A note on this clone: Its cognate antigen is unknown.

Study conclusions and caveats: Later analysis suggested links between common viral pathogens and several top significant clusters. Rarity characterized most TCR sequences, yet some public TCRs appeared in many donors.

The TCR was taken from a man aged 60-69 years in good health and CMV-seropositive. V and J are TRBV11-3 and TRBJ2-7, with 8 bases aligning to TRBD1. Specimen: PBMCs. The CDR3 loop is CASSLESYRGDPYEQYF. The CDR3 DNA is TGTGCCAGCAGCTTAGAAAGTTACAGGGGGGACCCGTACGAGCAGTACTTC.